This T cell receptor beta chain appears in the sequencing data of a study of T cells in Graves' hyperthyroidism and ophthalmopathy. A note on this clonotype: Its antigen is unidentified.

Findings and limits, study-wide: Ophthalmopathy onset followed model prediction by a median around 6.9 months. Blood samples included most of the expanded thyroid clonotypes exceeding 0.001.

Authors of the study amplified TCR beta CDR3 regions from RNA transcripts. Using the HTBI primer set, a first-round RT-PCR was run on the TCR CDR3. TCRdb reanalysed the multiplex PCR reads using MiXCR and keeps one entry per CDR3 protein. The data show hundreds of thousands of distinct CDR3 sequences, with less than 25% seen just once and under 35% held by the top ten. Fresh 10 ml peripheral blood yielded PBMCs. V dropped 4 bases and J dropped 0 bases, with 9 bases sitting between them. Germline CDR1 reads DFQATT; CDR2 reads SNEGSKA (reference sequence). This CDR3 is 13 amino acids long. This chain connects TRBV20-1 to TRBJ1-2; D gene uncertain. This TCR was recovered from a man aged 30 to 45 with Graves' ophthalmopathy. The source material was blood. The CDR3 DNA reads TGCAGTGCTACCGGAGGGTCTAACTATGGCTACACCTTC. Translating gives CSATGGSNYGYTF.